This TCR beta chain came from a study of vaccination and CD4 T cells after COVID-19. Overall study findings and caveats: SARS-CoV-2-reactive clonotypes rose nonsignificantly, with the median going from 21 to 38.

This clonotype occurred a few times. The antigen is unknown. An Oncomine TCR Beta short-read assay was used to sequence the DNA from cultured CD4+ T cells. Each CDR3 protein is one row after TCRdb ran MiXCR on the PCR reads. The profile shows about 23,000 distinct CDR3 sequences, approximately 41% of them singletons. Time point described: late sampling 161 to 241 days after vaccination in a few convalescent patients. Treatment: approximately nine-day PBMC culture with coronavirus spike peptide pools or control peptides (ViraFEST assay). The source material was CD4+ T cells from blood, cultured in vitro, sampled about 7 months after SARS-CoV-2 vaccination. This sequence originates from a human donor who had recovered from COVID-19.

In DNA form, the CDR3 reads TGTGCCAGCACTGATACTACTAGCACAGATACGCAGTATTTT. This codes for CASTDTTSTDTQYF. V usage is TRBV28 and J usage is TRBJ2-3; D is ambiguous. In germline, CDR1 is MDHEN, CDR2 SYDVKM. V was trimmed by 7 bases and J by 0 bases, leaving 11 bases between them. The CDR3 spans 14 residues.